This TCR beta chain was recorded in a study of spatial heterogeneity in lung cancer. Regarding the study as a whole: Ubiquitous, expanded tumor-derived TCRs were more frequently observed in blood at resection than at follow-up.

TCRdb reprocessed the 5' RACE reads with MiXCR, giving one entry per CDR3 protein. The sample lists 35,000 to 55,000 distinct CDR3 sequences, roughly 10% occurring once. Ten or more counts support this clonotype. Its specificity is not known. Per the germline V gene, CDR1 is MNHEY and CDR2 is SMNVEV (reference sequence). The length of the CDR3 is 13 residues. Trimming pared 10 bases from V and 7 bases from J, leaving 18 bases between. The time point was: blood at routine non-recurrence follow-up after resection. Extraction of whole RNA from tumor, nontumor lung or frozen PBMC preceded unsorted sequencing.

The receptor was derived from a male donor with early-stage non-small cell lung cancer. The V and J genes are TRBV27 and TRBJ2-3; D is tentatively TRBD1 or TRBD2 (6 bases each). Sequenced material: PBMCs, taken at follow-up. CDR3 nucleotides: TGTGCCACCATAGCCGGGGGCCAGTATACGCAGTATTTT. Its translation: CATIAGGQYTQYF.